The sequence of this T cell receptor (beta chain) was determined in a study of T cell changes during pregnancy in multiple sclerosis. Profiling relied on immunoSEQ multiplex PCR, and the TCRdb table lists in-frame clones only, not all of them. Among around 80,000 clones listed, 90% to 95% were seen once. CDR1 is SQVTM, CDR2 ANQGSEA, per germline. This CDR3 comprises 13 residues. V was cut by 0 bases and J by 3 bases, with 9 bases left in between. This clonotype was obtained from a female donor with multiple sclerosis, enrolled in a pregnancy study. The sequenced sample was peripheral blood, obtained before pregnancy. The chain employs TRBV29-1 and TRBJ2-7; perhaps TRBD1 as D (6 bases). In DNA, the CDR3 is TGCAGCGTTGAAGACGAGACAGGCTACGAGCAGTACTTC. Its translation: CSVEDETGYEQYF.